This T cell receptor (beta chain) was sequenced during a study of T-cell reconstitution after alpha-beta-depleted transplantation in children. The germline V gene encodes CDR1 SGHRS and CDR2 YFSETQ. The V segment lost 4 bases and the J segment 8 bases; nucleotides outside the gene matches: 6. There are 13 residues in the CDR3. Unique molecular identifiers were incorporated when the TCRbeta library was constructed. Using its own MiXCR run on the PCR reads, TCRdb lists one record per CDR3 protein. This table holds over 300,000 distinct CDR3 sequences, about 9.4% found once. The sample in question was PBMCs from the stem cell graft donor, obtained from the stem cell graft. This clonotype was sampled from a human donor who donated a stem cell graft to a child with acute lymphoblastic leukemia. V usage is TRBV5-1 and J usage is TRBJ2-3; 8 bases match TRBD2. The CDR3 loop reads CASSISGGGTQYF. CDR3 DNA: TGCGCCAGCAGCATTTCGGGAGGGGGTACGCAGTATTTT.